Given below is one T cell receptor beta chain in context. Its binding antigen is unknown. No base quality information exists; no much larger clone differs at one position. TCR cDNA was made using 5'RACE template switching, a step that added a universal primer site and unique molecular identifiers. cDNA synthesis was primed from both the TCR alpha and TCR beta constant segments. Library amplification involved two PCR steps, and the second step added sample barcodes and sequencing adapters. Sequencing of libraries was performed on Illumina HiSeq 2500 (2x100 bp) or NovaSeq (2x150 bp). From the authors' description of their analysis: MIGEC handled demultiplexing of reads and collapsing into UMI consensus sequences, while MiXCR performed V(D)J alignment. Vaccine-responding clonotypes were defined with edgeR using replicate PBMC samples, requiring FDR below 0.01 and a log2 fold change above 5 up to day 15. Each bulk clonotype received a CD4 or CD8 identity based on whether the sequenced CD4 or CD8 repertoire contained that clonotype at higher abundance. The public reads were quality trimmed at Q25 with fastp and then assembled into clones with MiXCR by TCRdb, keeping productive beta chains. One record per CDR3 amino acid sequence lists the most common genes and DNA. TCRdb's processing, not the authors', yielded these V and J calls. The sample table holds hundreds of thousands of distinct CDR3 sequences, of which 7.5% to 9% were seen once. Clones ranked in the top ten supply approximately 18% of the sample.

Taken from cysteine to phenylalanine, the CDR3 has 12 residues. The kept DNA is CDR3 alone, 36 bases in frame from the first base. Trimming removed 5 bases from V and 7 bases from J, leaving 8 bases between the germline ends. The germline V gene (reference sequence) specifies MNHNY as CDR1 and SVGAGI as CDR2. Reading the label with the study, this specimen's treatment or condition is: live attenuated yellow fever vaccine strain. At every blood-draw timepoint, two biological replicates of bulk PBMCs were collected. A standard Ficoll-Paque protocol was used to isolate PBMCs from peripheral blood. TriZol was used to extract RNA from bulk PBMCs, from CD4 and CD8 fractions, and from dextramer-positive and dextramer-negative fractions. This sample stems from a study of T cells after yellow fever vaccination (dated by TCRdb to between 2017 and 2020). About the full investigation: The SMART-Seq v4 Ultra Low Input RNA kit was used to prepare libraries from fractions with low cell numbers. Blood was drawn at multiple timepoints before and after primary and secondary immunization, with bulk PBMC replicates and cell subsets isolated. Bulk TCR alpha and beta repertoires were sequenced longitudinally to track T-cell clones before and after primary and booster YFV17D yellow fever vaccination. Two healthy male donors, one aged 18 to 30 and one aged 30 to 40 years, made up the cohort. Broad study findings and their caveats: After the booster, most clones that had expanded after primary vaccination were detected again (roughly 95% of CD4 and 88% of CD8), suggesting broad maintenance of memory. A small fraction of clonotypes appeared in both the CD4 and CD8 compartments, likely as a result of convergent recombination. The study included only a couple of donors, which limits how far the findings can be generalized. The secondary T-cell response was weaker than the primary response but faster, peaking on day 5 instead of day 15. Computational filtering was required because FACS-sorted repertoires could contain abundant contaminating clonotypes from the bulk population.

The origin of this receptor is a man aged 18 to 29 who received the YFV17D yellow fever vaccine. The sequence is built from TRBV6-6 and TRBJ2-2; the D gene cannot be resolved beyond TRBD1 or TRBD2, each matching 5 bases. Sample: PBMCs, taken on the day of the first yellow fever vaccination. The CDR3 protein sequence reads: CASSGGGGELFF. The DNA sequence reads TGTGCCAGCAGTGGGGGTGGCGGGGAGCTGTTTTTT.